A single sample is the source of the 10 T cell receptor beta chains below, sequenced in a study of blood T cell repertoires in COVID-19. Assay: immunoSEQ multiplex PCR; the TCRdb copy retains only in-frame clones and omits some. The sample yields 210,000 or so clones, roughly 85% seen once. The material sequenced was peripheral blood. These receptors came from a woman aged 18-29 years who had recovered from COVID-19.

The CDR3: CASFGGASGSTDTQYF. The CDR3 coding sequence is TGTGCCAGCTTCGGGGGGGCTAGCGGGAGCACAGATACGCAGTATTTT. V usage is TRBV9 and J usage is TRBJ2-3; 8 bases agree with TRBD2. V lost 7 bases, J lost 0 bases, and 10 bases stayed unmatched. CDR3 length: 16 residues. Germline CDR1 is SGDLS and CDR2 is YYNGEE.

The chain is built from TRBV13 and TRBJ2-3; 11 bases are shared with TRBD2. The CDR3 is 16 residues long. CDR1 and CDR2 from the germline V gene are PRHDT and FYEKMQ (reference sequence). V dropped 4 bases and J dropped 6; count of bases not matched to a gene: 9. The CDR3 protein is CASSSDSGRAWDTQYF. The CDR3 bases are TGTGCCAGCAGCTCCGATAGCGGGAGGGCCTGGGATACGCAGTATTTT.

Only one count was recorded for this clone. V is TRBV27 and J is TRBJ2-4; D unresolved. The germline V gene has CDR1 MNHEY and CDR2 SMNVEV (reference sequence). CDR3 length: 16 residues. V was shortened by 6 bases and J by 0 bases, with 15 bases between the two germline ends. Written as DNA, the CDR3 is TGTGCCAGCAGCCTACTCTCCACGCTAGCCAAAAACATTCAGTACTTC. Translation gives CASSLLSTLAKNIQYF.

The chain uses TRBV30 and TRBJ1-4; 8 bases line up with TRBD1. The CDR3 extends over 12 amino acids. The V and J ends lost 5 bases and 7 bases, in that order; junction bases with no gene match: 3. Per germline, CDR1 GTSNPN and CDR2 SVGIG (reference sequence). The CDR3 loop reads CAWDRGSEKLFF. CDR3 in DNA: TGTGCCTGGGACAGGGGATCTGAAAAACTGTTTTTT. The full variable domain, in which reference TRBV30 and TRBJ1-4 provide the parts outside the CDR3, is SQTIHQWPATLVQPVGSPLSLECTVEGTSNPNLYWYRQAAGRGLQLLFYSVGIGQISSEVPQNLSASRPQDRQFILSSKKLLLSDSGFYLCAWDRGSEKLFFGSGTQLSVL.

The chain carries TRBV24-1 and TRBJ2-1; D might be TRBD1 (5 bases). The CDR3 has 13 amino acids. V lost 5 bases, J lost 8 bases, and 12 bases lay in between. CDR1 and CDR2 from the germline V gene are KGHDR and SFDVKD. The CDR3 loop is CATSAGQGDEQFF. In DNA form, the CDR3 reads TGTGCCACCAGTGCCGGACAAGGCGATGAGCAGTTCTTC.

V usage is TRBV29-1 and J usage is TRBJ2-1; D not certain. The CDR3 has 9 amino acids. Looked up from germline, CDR1 is SQVTM and CDR2 is ANQGSEA. The V end was cut by 7 bases, the J end by 8 bases, with 6 bases between. CDR3 in amino acids: CSGGDEQFF. The CDR3 DNA is TGCAGCGGCGGAGATGAGCAGTTCTTC.

J is TRBJ2-1 and V is TRBV19, with 13 bases fitting TRBD2. The CDR3 spans 19 residues. Trimming at V came to 0 bases and at J to 6 bases, leaving 11 bases not matched to a gene. Germline V gene data show CDR1 as LNHDA and CDR2 as SQIVND (reference sequence). In DNA, the CDR3 is TGTGCCAGTAGTATAGATCTCGCGTTTGGGACTAGCGGGACCAATGAGCAGTTCTTC. Amino acids: CASSIDLAFGTSGTNEQFF.

The V and J genes are TRBV20-1 and TRBJ1-2, with D possibly being TRBD1 (5 bases). Looked up from germline, CDR1 is DFQATT and CDR2 is SNEGSKA (reference sequence). This CDR3 comprises 11 residues. The germline V and J ends were trimmed by 3 bases and 5 bases, with 7 bases remaining between them. CDR3 nucleotide sequence: TGCAGTGCTAGGACAGATTATGGCTACACCTTC. Its protein product is CSARTDYGYTF.

The V call is TRBV3-1 (or the pseudogene TRBV3-2), the J call TRBJ2-7, with D hard to call. CDR1 LGHDT and CDR2 YNNKEL come from the germline V gene (reference sequence). The CDR3 is 15 amino acids. V lost 0 bases and J 3 bases, leaving 12 bases between the germline ends. This chain's CDR3 is CASSQDPQESYEQYF. As DNA, the CDR3 is TGTGCCAGCAGCCAAGATCCCCAGGAAAGCTACGAGCAGTACTTC.

This chain uses TRBV30 with TRBJ2-3; 13 nucleotides line up with TRBD2. The J segment lost 7 bases and the V segment lost 2 bases, leaving 12 bases of the junction unmatched. CDR1 is GTSNPN, CDR2 SVGIG, per germline (reference sequence). The CDR3 spans 17 residues. CDR3 DNA: TGTGCCTGGAGTATACGATCCGGGACTAGCGGGACAAATACGCAGTATTTT. Translating it yields CAWSIRSGTSGTNTQYF.